One T cell receptor beta chain is described in this entry. What it binds is not known. With 60 Vbeta and 13 Jbeta primers, the PCR was carried out. Produced via immunoSEQ multiplex PCR; TCRdb's table is partial and in-frame only. The sample has 70,000 or so clones; approximately 90% are singletons. This record comes from a study of cytomegalovirus exposure and HLA in healthy donors. Whole-study results and caveats: Relative to the approximately 670-donor mean, N-insertions were reportedly fewer in an Asian-associated ancestry cluster in a later analysis. The authors later found most CMV-associated TCR beta chains appeared HLA-restricted. A link between a missense DCLRE1C variant and TCR beta V- and J-gene trimming emerged from a later analysis. The authors enumerated roughly 180 TCR beta chains as linked to cytomegalovirus.

Trimming took 6 bases from V and 5 from J; bases not matched to a gene: 5. CDR1 is SGHVS, CDR2 FQNEAQ, per germline. The CDR3 consists of 14 residues. The clonotype was recovered from a woman in her 30s in good health and CMV-seronegative. J is TRBJ2-7 and V is TRBV7-8; 12 bases line up with TRBD1. The sequenced material came from PBMCs. CDR3 in amino acids: CASRMGQGADEQYF. In nucleotides, the CDR3 is TGTGCCAGCAGGATGGGACAGGGGGCCGACGAGCAGTACTTC.